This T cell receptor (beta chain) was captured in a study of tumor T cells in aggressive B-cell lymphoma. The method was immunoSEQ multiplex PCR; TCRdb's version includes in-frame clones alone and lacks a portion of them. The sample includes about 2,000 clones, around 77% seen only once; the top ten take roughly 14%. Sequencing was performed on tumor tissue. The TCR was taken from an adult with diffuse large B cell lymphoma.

This CDR3 reads CASRPDRGEQYF. The CDR3 DNA reads as TGTGCCAGCAGGCCCGACAGGGGTGAGCAGTACTTC. This sequence joins TRBV2 and TRBJ2-7; the match to TRBD1 covers 8 bases. The CDR3 length is 12 residues. After removal of 6 bases from V and 7 bases from J, the junction contained 5 bases not matched to a gene. CDR1 SNHLY and CDR2 FYNNEI come from the germline V gene.